This paragraph covers one T cell receptor (beta chain) sequence. Profiling relied on immunoSEQ multiplex PCR, and the TCRdb table lists in-frame clones only, not all of them. The sample carries roughly 290,000 clones, around 91% recorded once. The data are from a study of blood T cell repertoires in COVID-19. The CDR3 is 12 residues long. Trimming removed 3 bases from V and 5 bases from J, with 11 bases in between. Germline lookup yields CDR1 GTSNPN and CDR2 SVGIG (reference sequence). This clonotype originated in a woman in her sixties with acute or convalescent COVID-19. Sequencing input: peripheral blood. The J gene is TRBJ2-7, the V gene TRBV30, with a possible D match to TRBD1 (6 bases). The CDR3 nucleotides are TGTGCCTGGAGCGAACAGGGTCACGAGCAGTACTTC. This sequence encodes CAWSEQGHEQYF.